These 11 T cell receptor beta chains came from one sample sequenced in a study of graft-versus-host responses after intestinal transplantation. Assay used: immunoSEQ multiplex PCR; TCRdb lists only in-frame clones, some missing. The sample carries about 88,000 clones, less than 95% recorded once. Their antigens are not known. Sequencing used unstimulated CD4+ T cells sorted from spleen or lymph node cells, obtained before transplant. These receptors all come from a human donor who was the organ donor for an intestinal transplant.

The chain joins TRBV11-3 to TRBJ2-3, with 9 positions matching TRBD1. The V and J ends lost 4 bases and 5 bases, in that order; junction bases with no gene match: 4. CDR1 is SGHNT and CDR2 is YENEEA in the germline V gene. There are 14 residues in the CDR3. The CDR3 coding sequence is TGTGCCAGCAGCTCGGGGACAGGGAAAGATACGCAGTATTTT. Its protein is CASSSGTGKDTQYF.

The chain joins TRBV19 to TRBJ1-2, with a possible D match to TRBD1 (6 bases). The V end lost 2 bases, the J end lost 4 bases, and 17 bases lay between the germline ends. The germline gives CDR1 LNHDA, CDR2 SQIVND (reference sequence). CDR3 length: 16 amino acids. The CDR3 protein is CASSINPDSQLYGYTF. CDR3 nucleotides: TGTGCCAGTAGTATAAACCCGGACAGCCAACTCTATGGCTACACCTTC.

The chain recombines TRBV6-1 with TRBJ1-1; D unresolved. The CDR3 extends over 12 amino acids. Trimming shortened V by 5 bases and J by 6 bases, and 10 bases separated the two germline ends. The germline gives CDR1 MNHNS, CDR2 SASEGT. The CDR3 DNA reads TGTGCCAGCAGTCCCGAATTTGCTGAAGCTTTCTTT. Amino acid sequence: CASSPEFAEAFF.

V is TRBV19 and J is TRBJ1-2, with 7 bases matching TRBD1. The V gene end was trimmed by 3 bases and the J gene end by 1 base; junction bases not matched to a gene: 2. The CDR3 has 14 amino acids. Germline V CDR1 and CDR2: LNHDA, SQIVND (reference sequence). CDR3 sequence (DNA): TGTGCCAGTAGTATTCGGGACAGTAACTATGGCTACACCTTC. Encoded protein: CASSIRDSNYGYTF.

This clone was found once. The V call is TRBV5-4, the J call TRBJ1-2; 7 nucleotides align to TRBD1. Trimming cost V 0 bases and J 8 bases; bases outside gene matches: 7. The CDR3 length is 14 residues. CDR1 is SGHNT, CDR2 YYREEE, per germline (reference sequence). The DNA for the CDR3 is TGTGCCAGCAGCTTGGAGACAGGGAGAACGGGCTACACCTTC. As protein: CASSLETGRTGYTF.

The chain has TRBV6-5 and TRBJ1-2; D ambiguous. The V and J ends lost 6 bases and 7 bases respectively, with 21 bases between them. This CDR3 spans 15 amino acids. CDR1 is MNHEY, CDR2 SVGAGI, per germline. In nucleotides, the CDR3 is TGTGCCAGCAGACACGCCCCGGGAGGCGAGGCTGGCTACACCTTC. Its translation: CASRHAPGGEAGYTF.

The chain has TRBV5-1 and TRBJ1-3, with D perhaps TRBD1 (6 bases). Trimming removed 8 bases from V and 4 bases from J, with 16 bases in between. Germline V gives CDR1 SGHRS, CDR2 YFSETQ. CDR3 length equals 14 residues. The CDR3, as DNA: TGCGCCAGTTCGGACCAGGGGACAGGAAACACCATATATTTT. Protein: CASSDQGTGNTIYF.

The chain is built from TRBV28 and TRBJ1-5, with 11 bases matching TRBD1. CDR1 is MDHEN and CDR2 is SYDVKM in the germline V gene. CDR3 size: 14 residues. V lost 5 bases to trimming and J lost 6 bases; unmatched junction nucleotides: 3. The CDR3 is CASSLGQGAQPQHF. Here the CDR3 DNA reads TGTGCCAGCAGTCTCGGACAGGGGGCTCAGCCCCAGCATTTT.

The chain couples TRBV11-2 to TRBJ2-7; 9 bases align to TRBD2. This CDR3 comprises 15 residues. V lost 1 base to trimming and J lost 4 bases; unmatched junction nucleotides: 5. Germline CDR1 SGHAT, CDR2 FQNNGV. As DNA, the CDR3 is TGTGCCAGCAGCTTAGGCTGGCGGGGGGGATACGAGCAGTACTTC. It specifies CASSLGWRGGYEQYF. Full variable domain (missing parts from reference TRBV11-2 and TRBJ2-7): EAGVAQSPRYKIIEKRQSVAFWCNPISGHATLYWYQQILGQGPKLLIQFQNNGVVDDSQLPKDRFSAERLKGVDSTLKIQPAKLEDSAVYLCASSLGWRGGYEQYFGPGTRLTVT.

The V call is TRBV29-1, the J call TRBJ1-1; D uncertain. Trimming left V 6 bases short and J 1 base short, with 9 bases between. Per germline, CDR1 SQVTM and CDR2 ANQGSEA. The CDR3 spans 12 residues. The CDR3 loop is CSVRTGNTEAFF. In DNA, the CDR3 is TGCAGCGTCCGGACGGGGAACACTGAAGCTTTCTTT.

The chain is built from TRBV28 and TRBJ2-5, with D tentatively TRBD1 (7 bases). The DNA end favors TRBJ2-7, so the J call may be wrong. Germline V gene sequence: CDR1 MDHEN, CDR2 SYDVKM. The CDR3 length is 14 residues. The CDR3 sequence is CASRKAGGSYEQYF. In DNA, the CDR3 is TGTGCCAGCAGGAAGGCAGGGGGGTCCTACGAGCAGTACTTC.